This is a list of T cell receptor beta chains from one sample in a study of T cell changes during pregnancy in multiple sclerosis. Only in-frame clones appear in the TCRdb table, and some are missing; sequencing was by immunoSEQ multiplex PCR. Here the sample spans roughly 58,000 clones, approximately 94% being singletons. Specimen: CD8+ T cells from peripheral blood mononuclear cells, collected in the third trimester of pregnancy. The source of these receptors is a female donor with multiple sclerosis, enrolled in a pregnancy study. The CDR3 runs from the conserved cysteine through the conserved F or W. Each record gives: J gene, CDR3 length, clone size, V gene, D gene, CDR3 protein, CDR3 DNA. D genes are given only for firm matches. Clone size is shown for a subset of rows, as once, few, many or a class of expanded clone.

>TRBJ2-7|14|NA|TRBV5-1|TRBD1
CASSLGTGVFEQYF
TGCGCCAGCAGCTTAGGGACAGGGGTTTTCGAGCAGTACTTC
>TRBJ2-2|17|NA|TRBV6-4|TRBD2
CASSDSREGANTGELFF
TGTGCCAGCAGTGACTCCCGGGAGGGGGCGAACACCGGGGAGCTGTTTTTT
>TRBJ1-5|15|NA|TRBV9|NA
CASSVGAGMNQPQHF
TGTGCCAGCAGCGTAGGGGCAGGGATGAATCAGCCCCAGCATTTT
>TRBJ2-1|15|NA|TRBV7-9|TRBD2
CASSSGLGGYNEQFF
TGTGCCAGCAGCTCGGGACTAGGGGGGTACAATGAGCAGTTCTTC
>TRBJ1-1|14|NA|TRBV28|NA
CASSLIPEHTEAFF
TGTGCCAGCAGTTTGATACCCGAGCACACTGAAGCTTTCTTT
>TRBJ1-2|13|NA|TRBV4-1|NA
CASSQGQNYGYTF
TGCGCCAGCAGCCAAGGGCAGAACTATGGCTACACCTTC
>TRBJ2-7|16|once|TRBV2|TRBD2
CASSEPGLAGPYEQYF
TGTGCCAGCAGTGAGCCGGGACTAGCGGGCCCCTACGAGCAGTACTTC
>TRBJ2-7|14|NA|TRBV2|NA
CASYRGLLRGEQYF
TGTGCCAGCTACAGGGGACTCCTACGAGGCGAGCAGTACTTC
>TRBJ2-1|17|NA|TRBV2|TRBD2
CASTLIPGLVLYNEQFF
TGTGCCAGCACCCTCATCCCGGGACTAGTCCTATACAATGAGCAGTTCTTC
>TRBJ2-7|15|NA|TRBV27|TRBD2
CASSSLGLADYEQYF
TGTGCCAGCAGTTCGCTGGGACTAGCGGACTACGAGCAGTACTTC
>TRBJ2-1|15|NA|TRBV28|TRBD1
CASSPRTGGWHEQFF
TGTGCCAGCAGTCCACGGACAGGGGGCTGGCATGAGCAGTTCTTC
>TRBJ1-1|14|NA|TRBV29-1|NA
CSVEDPGVNTEAFF
TGCAGCGTTGAAGATCCAGGGGTCAACACTGAAGCTTTCTTT
>TRBJ2-1|18|NA|TRBV10-3|TRBD2
CAISEGGLGLAGVNEQFF
TGTGCCATCAGTGAGGGGGGACTGGGACTAGCGGGAGTTAATGAGCAGTTCTTC
>TRBJ2-1|16|NA|TRBV5-1|NA
CASTSRRTGESREQFF
TGCGCCAGCACCTCCCGACGGACGGGAGAATCGCGTGAGCAGTTCTTC
>TRBJ1-2|15|NA|TRBV7-9|TRBD1
CASSLRLGQGDGYTF
TGTGCCAGCAGCTTAAGATTGGGACAGGGTGATGGCTACACCTTC
>TRBJ1-2|15|NA|TRBV9|NA
CASSVGQGTGYGYTF
TGTGCCAGCAGCGTAGGCCAGGGCACGGGCTATGGCTACACCTTC
>TRBJ2-1|15|NA|TRBV7-3|TRBD2
CASSHSGGAGGEQFF
TGTGCCAGCAGCCATTCGGGAGGGGCGGGGGGTGAGCAGTTCTTC
>TRBJ2-3|11|NA|TRBV7-9|NA
CASSLSDPQCF
TGTGCCAGCAGCTTAAGCGACCCCCAGTGTTTT
>TRBJ2-7|14|NA|TRBV30|TRBD1
CAWTGGTGGREQYF
TGTGCCTGGACTGGAGGGACAGGGGGCCGAGAGCAGTACTTC
>TRBJ1-2|14|NA|TRBV5-4|TRBD1
CASSLVGQGFGYTF
TGTGCCAGCAGCTTGGTGGGACAGGGATTCGGCTACACCTTC
>TRBJ2-7|12|NA|TRBV5-6|NA
CASSWIRDGQYF
TGTGCCAGCAGCTGGATTCGGGATGGGCAGTACTTC
>TRBJ2-2|13|NA|TRBV13|TRBD1
CASSWTGAGELFF
TGTGCCAGCAGCTGGACAGGGGCCGGGGAGCTGTTTTTT
>TRBJ2-7|14|NA|TRBV5-6|NA
CASSLGDWHYEQYF
TGTGCCAGCAGCTTGGGGGACTGGCACTACGAGCAGTACTTC
>TRBJ2-5|15|NA|TRBV7-9|NA
CASSPPLQGRETQYF
TGTGCCAGCAGCCCCCCCCTACAGGGTCGAGAGACCCAGTACTTC
>TRBJ2-7|12|once|TRBV5-6|NA
CASSLQGNEQYF
TGTGCCAGCAGCTTGCAGGGAAACGAGCAGTACTTC
>TRBJ2-1|18|NA|TRBV11-3|TRBD2
CASSLGFLAGGIYNEQFF
TGTGCCAGCAGCTTAGGCTTCCTAGCGGGAGGCATCTACAATGAGCAGTTCTTC
>TRBJ1-4|14|NA|TRBV9|TRBD1
CASSVGTGWEKLFF
TGTGCCAGCAGCGTTGGGACAGGTTGGGAAAAACTGTTTTTT
>TRBJ2-7|14|NA|TRBV9|NA
CASSVVDSSYEQYF
TGTGCCAGCAGCGTAGTGGACAGCTCCTACGAGCAGTACTTC
>TRBJ2-7|16|once|TRBV5-1|TRBD2
CASSTIPGLERPEQYF
TGCGCCAGCAGCACTATTCCGGGACTAGAGCGACCCGAGCAGTACTTC
>TRBJ1-3|14|NA|TRBV11-2|NA
CASRERMPGNTIYF
TGTGCCAGCAGGGAGAGGATGCCCGGAAACACCATATATTTT
>TRBJ2-4|19|NA|TRBV5-8|NA
CASSLVRLTGSGTKNIQYF
TGTGCCAGCAGCTTGGTTAGGCTCACAGGATCTGGCACCAAAAACATTCAGTACTTC
>TRBJ2-7|13|NA|TRBV4-3|TRBD2
CASSPQGGHEQYF
TGCGCCAGCAGCCCTCAGGGAGGGCACGAGCAGTACTTC
>TRBJ2-1|17|NA|TRBV4-2|TRBD2
CASSQDLSGTSVNEQFF
TGTGCCAGCAGCCAAGATCTCTCCGGGACTAGCGTGAATGAGCAGTTCTTC
>TRBJ1-2|15|NA|TRBV4-1|NA
CASSQEVSGNYGYTF
TGCGCCAGCAGCCAAGAGGTTTCGGGGAACTATGGCTACACCTTC
>TRBJ2-7|14|once|TRBV4-1|NA
CASSLRQGLYEQYF
TGCGCCAGCAGCTTACGACAGGGACTGTACGAGCAGTACTTC
>TRBJ2-2|15|NA|TRBV13|NA
CASSSPGINTGELFF
TGTGCCAGCAGCTCCCCGGGGATAAACACCGGGGAGCTGTTTTTT
>TRBJ2-7|15|NA|TRBV7-9|NA
CASSLAVREGSEQYF
TGTGCCAGCAGCTTAGCAGTCAGGGAAGGCTCCGAGCAGTACTTC
>TRBJ2-2|13|NA|TRBV10-3|NA
CALRRAYTGELFF
TGTGCCCTTCGAAGAGCCTACACCGGGGAGCTGTTTTTT
>TRBJ2-2|16|NA|TRBV30|NA
CAWNHRWRTKTGELFF
TGTGCCTGGAACCACAGGTGGCGGACAAAGACCGGGGAGCTGTTTTTT
>TRBJ2-1|15|NA|TRBV6-4|TRBD2
CASSDSVAGVNEQFF
TGTGCCAGCAGTGACTCGGTAGCGGGAGTGAACGAGCAGTTCTTC
>TRBJ2-7|13|once|TRBV13|NA
CASSPPTGYEQYF
TGTGCCAGCAGCCCTCCTACGGGCTACGAGCAGTACTTC
>TRBJ2-7|16|NA|TRBV4-1|TRBD2
CASSQEYRLAGEEQYF
TGCGCCAGCAGCCAAGAGTATCGGCTAGCGGGAGAAGAGCAGTACTTC
>TRBJ2-2|16|NA|TRBV27|NA
CASSFGVAAATGELFF
TGTGCCAGCAGTTTTGGGGTAGCGGCTGCCACCGGGGAGCTGTTTTTT
>TRBJ2-1|15|NA|TRBV4-3|NA
CASSSHGGSYNEQFF
TGCGCCAGCAGCTCCCATGGCGGGTCCTACAATGAGCAGTTCTTC
>TRBJ2-6|16|NA|TRBV11-1|TRBD1
CASSRDRSSGANVLTF
TGTGCCAGCAGCCGGGACAGAAGCTCTGGGGCCAACGTCCTGACTTTC
>TRBJ2-1|14|once|TRBV4-3|NA
CASSQDRRGNEQFF
TGCGCCAGCAGCCAAGATAGAAGGGGGAATGAGCAGTTCTTC
>TRBJ1-3|19|NA|TRBV4-1|NA
CASSPAPNRVIDSGNTIYF
TGCGCCAGCAGCCCCGCCCCAAACAGGGTAATCGACTCTGGAAACACCATATATTTT
>TRBJ2-7|13|NA|TRBV6-5|NA
CASREGLSYEQYF
TGTGCCAGCAGAGAGGGACTGTCCTACGAGCAGTACTTC
>TRBJ2-7|14|NA|TRBV30|TRBD2
CAWAPVAGVAEQYF
TGTGCCTGGGCACCCGTAGCGGGAGTCGCCGAGCAGTACTTC